This T cell receptor (beta chain) emerged from a study of CD8 T cells in Susac syndrome (dated by TCRdb to the late 2010s). For context, the study as a whole: Among the sequenced Susac syndrome patients, about 6 had clinically active disease and eight were in clinical remission. At blood withdrawal, Susac syndrome patients were either therapy-naive, taking corticosteroids (in some cases with IVIg as well), or taking IVIg alone. Whether CD8+ T cell activation and differentiation in Susac syndrome was antigen driven was tested using repertoire sequencing. CD8+ T cell repertoire clonality was compared between about a dozen healthy donors, about 14 Susac syndrome patients and 15 multiple sclerosis patients. The full study reports these points: Looking at Susac-specific public clones, the researchers identified around 15 in the total CD8+ repertoire and 4 or 5 in the CD8+ TEMRA repertoire. Susac syndrome CD8+ repertoires showed clonal expansion, highest in CD8+ TEMRA cells and greater in clinically active than remitting patients. The number of individuals in the TCR sequencing and HLA analysis was acknowledged as relatively small.

RNA was extracted using the RNeasy kit, and about 0.5 to 1 ug of the RNA was reverse transcribed with random hexamers. The immunoSEQ multiplex PCR assay, which covers 54 Vbeta and 13 Jbeta segments, was used to amplify TCR beta CDR3 regions. Bias from PCR amplification was corrected by using a synthetic template baseline for primer optimization and for computational correction. The study's processing was this. Reads were assigned to V, D and J genes according to IMGT and analyzed in immunoSEQ Analyzer, with only productive sequences retained. Clonality was calculated as one minus the Shannon entropy normalized by log2 of the number of productive unique sequences. For each patient and control, public and private clones were evaluated among the 100 most prevalent clones. A clone was defined as Susac-specific if it was absent from the healthy and MS cohorts, from roughly 1,000 published viral clones and from other ImmuneACCESS disease sequences. In-frame beta chains were kept once TCRdb had trimmed the public reads at Q25 with fastp and called clones with MiXCR. Every distinct CDR3 protein forms one entry, paired with its most common genes and DNA. V and J calls and clone size were set by TCRdb, not the authors. In this sample the table shows around 90,000 distinct CDR3 sequences, about 95% of which occur a single time. 0.62% of the sample rests with the top ten.

As to this clonotype: Which antigen it targets is not known. No quality values exist for individual bases; no much larger clone is one base distant.

Peripheral blood CD8+ and CD4+ T cells from healthy donors, Susac syndrome patients and multiple sclerosis patients were profiled using high-throughput TCR beta sequencing. Recently defined diagnostic criteria for definite or probable disease were met by the Susac syndrome patients. Bulk CD8+ and CD4+ T cells were purified by magnetic negative isolation, while CD8+ TEMRA cells were enriched using FACS. Blood was drawn into EDTA tubes, processed within 24 hours, and PBMCs were isolated by density gradient centrifugation. PBMCs destined for TCR sequencing were cryopreserved in liquid nitrogen and later thawed in a 37 °C water bath. The sorted or isolated CD4+, CD8+ and CD8+ TEMRA cells reached a purity of at least 90%. The CDR3 spans 14 residues, from the cysteine through the phenylalanine. Left in the record is the CDR3 DNA by itself, 42 bases read in frame from the first base. Trimming removed 0 bases from V and 4 bases from J, leaving 12 bases between the germline ends. CDR1 DFQATT and CDR2 SNEGSKA were looked up in the germline V gene (reference sequence).

This sequence was found in a human donor with Susac syndrome. Sample: CD8+ T cells from PBMCs. Recombination linked TRBV20-1 to TRBJ1-2; matching of 5 bases hints at TRBD1 as the D gene. The CDR3 loop reads CSARDGGSIYGYTF. The DNA sequence is TGCAGTGCTAGAGATGGGGGGAGTATCTATGGCTACACCTTC.